This T cell receptor (beta chain) emerged from a study of Graves' ophthalmopathy and Graves' hyperthyroidism. Amplification targeted the TCR beta CDR3 regions, with RNA transcripts as the source material. First-round RT-PCR with HTBI primers preceded a second-round multiplex PCR. TCRdb reanalysed the multiplex PCR reads using MiXCR and keeps one entry per CDR3 protein. The table records about 1.1 million distinct CDR3 sequences, less than 45% of them present only once. This CDR3 region has 14 residues. V shed 6 bases, J shed 0 bases, and the junction held 4 bases outside the gene matches. Study-wide results and caveats: Using 13 signatures, a model distinguished ophthalmopathy from stable hyperthyroidism, reaching around 90% sensitivity and approximately 84% specificity. Ophthalmopathy progression was predicted by the model at more than 55% sensitivity and approximately 72% specificity. Most expanded clonotypes in thyroid above 0.001 frequency also showed up in blood.

A word on this clonotype: Its antigen is unknown.

The chain carries TRBV12-3 or TRBV12-4 and TRBJ2-7; 8 nucleotides align to TRBD2. Sample: peripheral blood or thyroid tissue (not recorded which). This receptor was taken from an adult man with Graves' hyperthyroidism. Here the CDR3 reads CASRDTSGSYEQYF. CDR3 nucleotides: TGTGCCAGCAGAGATACTAGCGGCTCCTACGAGCAGTACTTC.